This T cell receptor (beta chain) stems from a study of beta chain features in type 1 diabetes. This CDR3 is 17 amino acids long. Germline V CDR1 and CDR2: SGHNT, YYREEE (reference sequence). The V gene lost 0 bases and the J gene lost 4 bases, with 19 bases spanning the gap. As concerns this clone: The antigen is unknown.

Study conclusions and caveats: A possible short-template PCR bias applies equally to patients and controls. Patients with type 1 diabetes carried fewer insertions and had more deletions at their VDJ junctions.

The whole isolated RNA underwent reverse transcription, so sequencing captured expressed TCRB transcripts. This table comes from immunoSEQ multiplex PCR, and its TCRdb copy is limited to in-frame clones, with some not included. This table holds just over 600,000 clones, roughly 16% found once. This sequence was found in a man in his late teens or twenties in good health. This chain connects TRBV5-4 to TRBJ1-1, with D tentatively TRBD1 (5 bases). Specimen: naive CD4+ T cells from blood. DNA for the CDR3: TGTGCCAGCAGCTTGGCAAAGCAGGGAAGATGGAGCACTGAAGCTTTCTTT. Translated: CASSLAKQGRWSTEAFF.